The clone carrying this T cell receptor (beta chain) was recorded many times. Its target is not known. The data stem from a study of regulatory T cells in long-lasting Graves disease. Study in general: Patients with new Graves' disease had used antithyroid drugs below 3 months. Broader study findings: TRBV28 was favored in persistent disease, as were TRBJ1-2 and TRBJ2-5. Few sampled subjects may have lowered accuracy.

The sample's time point: newly diagnosed GD, antithyroid drugs for less than 3 months. Generation of the TCR library employed RNA extracted from PBMCs. Building the TCR beta libraries relied on iRepertoire HTBI primers, and CDR3 regions underwent Arm-PCR. MiXCR, applied by TCRdb to the multiplex PCR reads, yields one record per CDR3 protein. The table lists 540,000 or so distinct CDR3 sequences, about 13% of them singletons. V lost 0 bases to trimming and J lost 0 bases, with 10 bases between them. CDR3 length: 15 amino acids. CDR1 and CDR2 (germline): DFQATT, SNEGSKA (reference sequence). The data were also submitted as part of a second study, on T cells in Graves' hyperthyroidism and ophthalmopathy. That paper adds: Patients aged 18 to 65 had newly diagnosed hyperthyroidism that had lasted under 2 months.

The receptor's source is a man in his thirties or forties with Graves disease. Source: peripheral blood mononuclear cells (PBMCs), taken at new diagnosis, from a patient treated with antithyroid drugs. This rearrangement joins TRBV20-1 to TRBJ2-3, with D possibly being TRBD1 or TRBD2 (5 bases each). This CDR3 reads CSARDLGVSTDTQYF. CDR3 DNA: TGCAGTGCTAGAGATTTGGGGGTGAGCACAGATACGCAGTATTTT.